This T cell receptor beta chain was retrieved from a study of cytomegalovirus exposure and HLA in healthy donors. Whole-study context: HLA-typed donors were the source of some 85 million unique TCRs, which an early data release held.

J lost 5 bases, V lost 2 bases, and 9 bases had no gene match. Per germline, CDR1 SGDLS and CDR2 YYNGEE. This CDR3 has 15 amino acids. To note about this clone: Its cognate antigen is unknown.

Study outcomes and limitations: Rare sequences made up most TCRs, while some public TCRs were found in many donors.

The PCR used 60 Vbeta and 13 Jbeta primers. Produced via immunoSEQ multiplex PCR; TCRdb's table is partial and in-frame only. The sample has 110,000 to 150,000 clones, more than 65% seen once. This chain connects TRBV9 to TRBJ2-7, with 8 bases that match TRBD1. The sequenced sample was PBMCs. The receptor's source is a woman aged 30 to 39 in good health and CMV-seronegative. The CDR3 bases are TGTGCCAGCAGCGTCGGGGGACAGGAGCTCAACGAGCAGTACTTC. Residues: CASSVGGQELNEQYF. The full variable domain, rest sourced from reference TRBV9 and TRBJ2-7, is DSGVTQTPKHLITATGQRVTLRCSPRSGDLSVYWYQQSLDQGLQFLIQYYNGEERAKGNILERFSAQQFPDLHSELNLSSLELGDSALYFCASSVGGQELNEQYFGPGTRLTVT.